This TCR beta chain was captured in a study of CD8 T cells in Susac syndrome (dated by TCRdb to the late 2010s). For context, the study as a whole: Repertoire sequencing was used to test whether CD8+ T cell activation and differentiation in Susac syndrome was antigen driven. The clonality of the CD8+ T cell repertoire was compared across 12 healthy donors, some 14 Susac syndrome patients and about 15 multiple sclerosis patients. What the study reported, not specific to this receptor: The study acknowledged that relatively few individuals were included in the TCR sequencing and HLA analysis.

A note on this clonotype: Its antigen is currently not known. No quality values exist for individual bases; no much larger clone is one base distant.

Peripheral blood CD8+ and CD4+ T cells from healthy donors, Susac syndrome patients and multiple sclerosis patients were profiled using high-throughput TCR beta sequencing. The healthy donors served as controls matched for age and sex. Bulk CD8+ and CD4+ T cells were purified by magnetic negative isolation, while CD8+ TEMRA cells were enriched using FACS. Blood was collected in EDTA tubes and processed within 24 hours, with PBMCs isolated through density gradient centrifugation. PBMCs intended for TCR sequencing were cryopreserved in liquid nitrogen and thawed later in a water bath at 37 degrees C. A purity of at least 90% was achieved for sorted or isolated CD4+, CD8+ and CD8+ TEMRA cells. V and J are trimmed by 1 base and 5 bases, and the gene matches miss 25 bases of the junction. Taken from the germline V gene, the CDR1 and CDR2 loops are SGHTA and FQGTGA. The CDR3, cysteine through phenylalanine, is 23 amino acids long. The entry retains the CDR3 DNA only, 69 bases that are in frame from base 1.

RNA was extracted using the RNeasy kit, and about 0.45 to 1 microgram was reverse transcribed with random hexamers. The immunoSEQ multiplex PCR assay, covering 54 Vbeta and 13 Jbeta segments, was used to amplify TCR beta CDR3 regions. Bias from PCR amplification was corrected by using a synthetic template baseline for primer optimization and for computational correction. In the paper's pipeline: Reads were annotated to V, D and J genes per IMGT and analyzed with immunoSEQ Analyzer, keeping only productive sequences. Clonality was computed as one minus Shannon entropy normalized by log2 of the number of productive unique sequences. For each patient and control, public and private clones were evaluated within the 100 most prevalent clones. A clone was defined as Susac-specific if it was absent from the healthy and MS cohorts, from around 960 published viral clones and from other ImmuneACCESS disease sequences. TCRdb reprocessed the public reads (quality trimming at Q25 with fastp, clone calling with MiXCR) and kept in-frame beta chains. A single entry per CDR3 protein holds the most common genes and DNA from its merged rows. TCRdb, rather than the study authors, made the V and J calls. Across this sample there are roughly 110,000 distinct CDR3 sequences, with around 93% seen only once. Clones ranked in the top ten supply 0.12% of the sample.

The receptor comes from a human donor in good health. The sequenced sample consisted of CD8+ T cells from PBMCs. The rearrangement joined TRBV7-3 to TRBJ2-7; 14 central bases correspond to TRBD2. The CDR3 protein: CASSLRVLGTSGRATSGSDEQYF. The nucleotides read TGTGCCAGCAGCTTAAGGGTCTTAGGGACTAGCGGGAGAGCCACCTCAGGGTCCGACGAGCAGTACTTC. Extended through the reference TRBV7-3 and TRBJ2-7 proteins, this CDR3 yields the full variable domain: GAGVSQTPSNKVTEKGKYVELRCDPISGHTALYWYRQSLGQGPEFLIYFQGTGAADDSGLPNDRFFAVRPEGSVSTLKIQRTERGDSAVYLCASSLRVLGTSGRATSGSDEQYFGPGTRLTVT.